This entry is about one T cell receptor beta chain. This record belongs to a study of shared T cell receptors in the human thymus. Data came from immunoSEQ multiplex PCR; TCRdb stores just in-frame clones and leaves some out. The data contain some 400,000 clones, approximately 95% of them seen just once; the ten biggest clones take up approximately 0.02%. Germline loops: CDR1 SEHNR, CDR2 FQNEAQ (reference sequence). There are 16 residues in the CDR3. V was clipped by 3 bases and J by 2 bases; unmatched bases: 3. This sequence was found in a human donor. V and J are TRBV7-9 and TRBJ2-3, with 12 bases fitting TRBD1. Sequenced material: thymocytes. The CDR3 DNA follows: TGTGCCAGCAGCTTCCGGGACAGGGGGCACACAGATACGCAGTATTTT. Its protein product is CASSFRDRGHTDTQYF.